This entry lists 32 T cell receptor beta chains sequenced from one sample in a study of blood T cell repertoires in COVID-19. The repertoire was sequenced with immunoSEQ multiplex PCR; TCRdb's copy has only in-frame clones and lacks some. The table lists approximately 360,000 clones, around 90% of them singletons. The material sequenced was peripheral blood. Receptor source: a man aged 40-50 years with acute or convalescent COVID-19.

V and J are TRBV27 and TRBJ1-2; TRBD1 matches 9 bases. The CDR3 consists of 15 residues. CDR1 is MNHEY and CDR2 is SMNVEV in the germline V gene (reference sequence). V dropped 5 bases and J dropped 2; count of bases not matched to a gene: 6. This chain's CDR3 is CASSQGGTGNYGYTF. The CDR3 DNA reads TGTGCCAGCAGTCAAGGCGGGACAGGGAACTATGGCTACACCTTC.

The sample holds one count of this clone. The chain employs TRBV9 and TRBJ2-2, with TRBD2 identical over 8 bases. The ends lost 0 bases at V and 2 bases at J; junction bases unmatched: 3. The CDR3 consists of 16 residues. Per the germline V gene, CDR1 is SGDLS and CDR2 is YYNGEE. The CDR3 region is CASSVAGGQNTGELFF. The CDR3 DNA sequence: TGTGCCAGCAGCGTAGCGGGAGGGCAAAACACCGGGGAGCTGTTTTTT.

V is TRBV5-4 and J is TRBJ2-1, with TRBD1 matching 8 bases. V trimming: 3 bases; J trimming: 7 bases; junction bases outside the gene matches: 9. Germline V gene data show CDR1 as SGHNT and CDR2 as YYREEE (reference sequence). The CDR3 extends over 15 amino acids. The DNA of the CDR3 is TGTGCCAGCAGCTCTCCCAGGGGGCTGAGGAATGAGCAGTTCTTC. It translates to CASSSPRGLRNEQFF.

V usage is TRBV6-5 and J usage is TRBJ2-5, with 8 bases identical to TRBD2. Losses at the gene ends were 7 bases for V and 4 bases for J; bases not matched to a gene: 5. CDR3 length: 13 amino acids. Germline assignment: CDR1 MNHEY and CDR2 SVGAGI. The CDR3 DNA reads TGTGCCAGCACCCGGGAGGGTTTAGAGACCCAGTACTTC. Its translation is CASTREGLETQYF.

The chain has TRBV5-6 and TRBJ1-4, with 10 nucleotides matching TRBD1. The CDR3 is made up of 15 amino acids. Germline loops: CDR1 SGHDT, CDR2 YYEEEE. V dropped 3 bases and J dropped 3; count of bases not matched to a gene: 2. CDR3 protein: CASSYDRGPNEKLFF. CDR3 in DNA: TGTGCCAGCAGCTACGACAGGGGGCCTAATGAAAAACTGTTTTTT.

V usage is TRBV6-5 and J usage is TRBJ2-7, with 8 bases matching TRBD2. Germline values: CDR1 MNHEY, CDR2 SVGAGI. The CDR3 sequence is 14 residues long. V lost 5 bases, J lost 3 bases, and 6 bases stayed unmatched. CDR3: CASSRAGEGYEQYF. The CDR3 DNA reads TGTGCCAGCAGTAGAGCGGGAGAAGGCTACGAGCAGTACTTC.

This clone has more than one count but fewer than ten. CDR3 protein: CASSFELAGGPSTDTQYF. DNA for the CDR3: TGTGCCAGCAGTTTCGAGCTAGCGGGAGGGCCGAGCACAGATACGCAGTATTTT. V is TRBV28 and J is TRBJ2-3; TRBD2 matches 12 bases. Per the germline V gene, CDR1 is MDHEN and CDR2 is SYDVKM. CDR3 length: 18 residues. Trimming at V came to 3 bases and at J to 0 bases, leaving 7 bases not matched to a gene.

The rearrangement links TRBV7-9 to TRBJ1-1; D gene ambiguous. Per germline, CDR1 SEHNR and CDR2 FQNEAQ (reference sequence). CDR3 length: 14 residues. V lost 11 bases and J 1 base, leaving 17 bases between the germline ends. As DNA, the CDR3 is TGTGCCTATTCCCCACAAGGAGGGAACACTGAAGCTTTCTTT. It specifies CAYSPQGGNTEAFF.

V usage is TRBV2 and J usage is TRBJ2-7, with 11 bases fitting TRBD2. With V trimmed by 7 bases and J by 6 bases, 8 bases remained unmatched. CDR1 SNHLY and CDR2 FYNNEI come from the germline V gene. The CDR3 runs to 14 residues. The CDR3 DNA reads as TGTGCCAGCAAGGAACTAGCGGGAGTCCTCGAGCAGTACTTC. Its protein product is CASKELAGVLEQYF.

This clone was picked up a small number of times. For the CDR3, the DNA is TGCGCCAGCAGCTTAAGCCCCTGGACAGTCTACAATGAGCAGTTCTTC. Its translation is CASSLSPWTVYNEQFF. The gene calls are TRBV5-1 and TRBJ2-1, with D perhaps TRBD1 (6 bases). CDR3 length: 16 residues. V lost 2 bases to trimming and J lost 3 bases, with 15 bases between them. CDR1 and CDR2 (germline): SGHRS, YFSETQ.

The chain carries TRBV19 and TRBJ1-2; D not certain. This CDR3 region has 12 residues. Germline-derived CDR1 and CDR2 are LNHDA and SQIVND (reference sequence). The germline V and J ends were trimmed by 4 bases and 3 bases, with 6 bases remaining between them. CDR3 loop: CASSTRDYGYTF. The CDR3 DNA reads TGTGCCAGTAGTACCCGTGACTATGGCTACACCTTC.

The rearrangement links TRBV5-4 to TRBJ2-1, with TRBD2 matching over 10 bases. V shed 0 bases, J shed 5 bases, and the junction held 2 bases outside the gene matches. The CDR3 spans 15 residues. CDR1 and CDR2 (germline): SGHNT, YYREEE (reference sequence). The CDR3: CASSLVAGGHNEQFF. The CDR3 DNA is TGTGCCAGCAGCTTGGTAGCGGGGGGCCACAATGAGCAGTTCTTC.

V and J are TRBV10-1 and TRBJ2-1; TRBD2 agrees at 9 bases. The V gene's germline CDR1 is WNHNN and CDR2 SYGVQD (reference sequence). V dropped 4 bases and J dropped 3; count of bases not matched to a gene: 4. CDR3 size: 15 residues. CDR3 nucleotide sequence: TGCGCCAGCAGTGCACAGCGGGAGGTCTACAATGAGCAGTTCTTC. Residues: CASSAQREVYNEQFF.

The rearrangement uses TRBV5-4 and TRBJ2-5; possibly TRBD2 for D (6 bases). This CDR3 is built from 15 residues. The V end was cut by 4 bases, the J end by 2 bases, with 15 bases between. CDR1 is SGHNT and CDR2 is YYREEE in the germline V gene (reference sequence). For the CDR3, the DNA is TGTGCCAGCAGCCCCTCCGGGAGACTACAAGAGACCCAGTACTTC. It codes for CASSPSGRLQETQYF.

The genes are TRBV4-1 and TRBJ1-3; unclear D gene. The CDR3 contains 14 residues. The V gene's germline CDR1 is MGHRA and CDR2 YSYEKL. V gave up 4 bases and J gave up 3 bases, with 10 bases separating them. CDR3: CASSLLPGGNTIYF. The CDR3 bases are TGCGCCAGCAGCCTTCTACCGGGTGGAAACACCATATATTTT.

V and J are TRBV30 and TRBJ1-2, with TRBD1 identical over 7 bases. Germline V CDR1 and CDR2: GTSNPN, SVGIG (reference sequence). The J segment lost 8 bases and the V segment lost 1 base, leaving 4 bases of the junction unmatched. The CDR3 has 12 amino acids. CDR3 nucleotides: TGTGCCTGGAGTGAACAGGGGAAAGGCTACACCTTC. Protein sequence: CAWSEQGKGYTF.

This clone appeared once. V and J are TRBV19 and TRBJ2-7, with D perhaps TRBD2 (8 bases). Germline V gene data show CDR1 as LNHDA and CDR2 as SQIVND (reference sequence). CDR3 size: 17 residues. The ends were cut back, 8 bases at V and 4 bases at J, with 27 bases in the middle. For the CDR3, the DNA is TGTGCCAGTCGTACCGGGACAGTAGGTCGGGAGGGGTACGAGCAGTACTTC. This sequence encodes CASRTGTVGREGYEQYF.

This sequence joins TRBV10-3 and TRBJ2-2; TRBD1 agrees at 10 bases. Germline V gene lookup returns CDR1 ENHRY and CDR2 SYGVKD. The CDR3 totals 16 residues. Trimming cost V 0 bases and J 6 bases; bases outside gene matches: 4. CDR3 DNA sequence: TGTGCCATCAGTGAGTCAGTAGGACAGGGGGCCGGGGAGCTGTTTTTT. Its protein is CAISESVGQGAGELFF.

The rearrangement joins TRBV2 to TRBJ1-2, with a weak D call TRBD1 (5 bases). Germline CDR1 and CDR2: SNHLY and FYNNEI. The CDR3 extends over 13 amino acids. Deletions cut 3 bases from V and 4 bases from J, with 9 bases between. The CDR3 loop is CASSDRARYGYTF. CDR3 DNA: TGTGCCAGCAGTGACAGGGCCCGCTATGGCTACACCTTC.

The chain has TRBV18 and TRBJ1-1; the match to TRBD1 covers 9 bases. V was pared by 5 bases and J by 0 bases, with 16 bases of the junction left unmatched. The CDR3 contains 19 residues. CDR1 and CDR2 from the germline V gene are KGHSH and LQKENI. CDR3 in DNA: TGTGCCAGCTCAGCATCCACCGGGACAGGGAGCCATTTGAACACTGAAGCTTTCTTT. Protein product: CASSASTGTGSHLNTEAFF.

This clone was detected only a few times. J is TRBJ1-3 and V is TRBV6-5, with TRBD1 matching over 9 bases. The CDR3 length is 15 residues. Germline-derived CDR1 and CDR2 are MNHEY and SVGAGI. With 6 bases clipped from V and 3 bases from J, the junction kept 6 bases outside the gene matches. CDR3 sequence reads: CASRADRGSGNTIYF. The CDR3 region has the DNA TGTGCCAGCAGGGCGGACAGGGGAAGTGGAAACACCATATATTTT.

This sequence joins TRBV6-5 and TRBJ1-1, with D tentatively TRBD1 (6 bases). Per the germline V gene, CDR1 is MNHEY and CDR2 is SVGAGI. This CDR3 region has 13 residues. Between the trimmed V and J ends, which lost 8 bases and 4 bases, there was a span of 14 bases. DNA of the CDR3: TGTGCCAGCGTCCTCCAGGGGCCCACTGAAGCTTTCTTT. Amino acids: CASVLQGPTEAFF.

The gene calls are TRBV4-1 and TRBJ1-2, with D maybe TRBD1 (5 bases). Germline V gene data show CDR1 as MGHRA and CDR2 as YSYEKL. V lost 6 bases to trimming and J lost 4 bases, with 21 bases between them. CDR3 length equals 16 residues. CDR3 sequence reads: CASSPDNFGQGYGYTF. The CDR3 DNA reads as TGCGCCAGCAGTCCGGACAACTTCGGTCAGGGCTATGGCTACACCTTC.

J is TRBJ2-7 and V is TRBV9, with D possibly being TRBD2 (5 bases). The V gene lost 4 bases and the J gene lost 6 bases, with 17 bases spanning the gap. CDR1 and CDR2 (germline): SGDLS, YYNGEE. CDR3 length: 14 amino acids. The CDR3: CASSPRSPRGEQYF. CDR3 nucleotides: TGTGCCAGCAGCCCGAGGAGCCCACGGGGCGAGCAGTACTTC.

The genes are TRBV5-1 and TRBJ1-1; a weak D match, TRBD1 (6 bases). CDR1 and CDR2 from the germline V gene are SGHRS and YFSETQ. V lost 2 bases, J lost 8 bases, and 16 bases lay in between. The CDR3 loop spans 14 amino acids. Here the CDR3 reads CASSFKQGSPEAFF. The CDR3 region has the DNA TGCGCCAGCAGCTTTAAACAGGGATCTCCCGAAGCTTTCTTT.

The J gene is TRBJ1-1, the V gene TRBV7-9; 12 bases are shared with TRBD1. Germline V gene lookup returns CDR1 SEHNR and CDR2 FQNEAQ (reference sequence). The J segment lost 0 bases and the V segment lost 5 bases, leaving 7 bases of the junction unmatched. The length of the CDR3 is 17 residues. In DNA form, the CDR3 reads TGTGCCAGCAGCCCCGGGACAGGGGGCTATCTGAACACTGAAGCTTTCTTT. Translated, it gives CASSPGTGGYLNTEAFF.

The rearrangement links TRBV7-3 to TRBJ2-3; 7 bases line up with TRBD1. Per the germline V gene, CDR1 is SGHTA and CDR2 is FQGTGA. With V trimmed by 6 bases and J by 1 base, 7 bases remained unmatched. This CDR3 has 15 amino acids. In nucleotides, the CDR3 is TGTGCCAGCAGTAGACCCGGGACAGGCACAGATACGCAGTATTTT. It yields the protein CASSRPGTGTDTQYF.

The J gene is TRBJ2-2, the V gene TRBV27; 8 nucleotides line up with TRBD1. The V gene's germline CDR1 is MNHEY and CDR2 SMNVEV (reference sequence). The CDR3 runs 16 residues. With V trimmed by 5 bases and J by 1 base, 6 bases remained unmatched. The CDR3 protein is CASSPMDRVNTGELFF. The CDR3 coding sequence is TGTGCCAGCAGTCCCATGGACAGGGTGAACACCGGGGAGCTGTTTTTT.

This chain links TRBV30 with TRBJ2-7, with 10 bases lining up with TRBD1. CDR1 and CDR2 (germline): GTSNPN, SVGIG (reference sequence). The V gene end was trimmed by 1 base and the J gene end by 2 bases; junction bases not matched to a gene: 2. The CDR3 consists of 14 residues. The CDR3 loop is CAWSEGQGAYEQYF. DNA of the CDR3: TGTGCCTGGAGTGAAGGACAGGGGGCCTACGAGCAGTACTTC.

The gene calls are TRBV21-1 and TRBJ2-2; the table names TRBD2, a call not compared with the DNA. TRBV21-1 is a documented pseudogene. The CDR3 runs 21 residues. CDR3 DNA: TGTGCCAGCAGCAAAGCCTGGACATTAAGCGGGAGGCCCCATAACACCGGGGAGCTGTTTTTT. Translated: CASSKAWTLSGRPHNTGELFF.

The chain uses TRBV6-5 and TRBJ1-4, with D unresolved. V was shortened by 3 bases and J by 5 bases, with 7 bases between the two germline ends. The CDR3 consists of 13 residues. Germline V gene sequence: CDR1 MNHEY, CDR2 SVGAGI. The CDR3 is CASSYLGNEKLFF. CDR3 bases: TGTGCCAGCAGTTATTTGGGCAATGAAAAACTGTTTTTT.

In DNA, the CDR3 is TGTGCCAGCAGTGCTAGCGGGAGCACAGATACGCAGTATTTT. Protein product: CASSASGSTDTQYF. The chain has TRBV11-3 and TRBJ2-3; 8 positions agree with TRBD2. Germline lookup yields CDR1 SGHNT and CDR2 YENEEA. This CDR3 is built from 14 residues. V lost 6 bases, J lost 0 bases, and 2 bases stayed unmatched.